This is a list of T cell receptor beta chains from one sample in a study of T cell responses to AZD1222 COVID-19 vaccine. Assay used: immunoSEQ multiplex PCR; TCRdb lists only in-frame clones, some missing. The sample yields 75,000 to 100,000 clones, more than 85% seen once. The material was peripheral blood, obtained 28 days after the second AZD1222 dose. The receptors come from an adult who received the AZD1222 COVID-19 vaccine. Both conserved end residues are part of each CDR3. Fields, in order: V gene, J gene, D gene, clone size, CDR3 protein, CDR3 DNA. D genes are given only for firm matches. Clone size, where shown, is once, few, many, or a class for clones that have expanded.

TRBV7-2	TRBJ2-7	TRBD2	-	CASSLRASGGSYEQYF	TGTGCCAGCAGCTTAAGGGCTAGCGGAGGCTCCTACGAGCAGTACTTC
TRBV29-1	TRBJ2-7	-	-	CSVEVPQGSNLYEQYF	TGCAGCGTTGAGGTCCCCCAGGGGAGCAACCTCTACGAGCAGTACTTC
TRBV5-4	TRBJ1-1	TRBD1	-	CASSGRDRGNTEAFF	TGTGCCAGCAGCGGCCGGGACAGGGGGAACACTGAAGCTTTCTTT
TRBV4-1	TRBJ2-2	-	once	CASSPVGNTGELFF	TGCGCCAGCAGCCCCGTGGGGAACACCGGGGAGCTGTTTTTT
TRBV7-9	TRBJ1-6	-	-	CASSFQDSPLHF	TGTGCCAGCAGTTTCCAGGATTCACCCCTCCACTTT
TRBV10-3	TRBJ1-5	-	-	CAIGTDSNQPQHF	TGTGCCATCGGGACGGATAGCAATCAGCCCCAGCATTTT
TRBV2	TRBJ2-1	-	-	CASSDSGVGEQFF	TGTGCCAGCAGTGATAGTGGAGTTGGTGAGCAGTTCTTC
TRBV5-1	TRBJ1-5	-	-	CASSFGAGDQPQHF	TGCGCCAGCAGCTTCGGCGCAGGGGATCAGCCCCAGCATTTT
TRBV19	TRBJ1-6	-	once	CASHARDNYNSPLHF	TGTGCCAGTCACGCCCGGGACAACTATAATTCACCCCTCCACTTT
TRBV5-1	TRBJ2-1	TRBD2	-	CASSLAGTASGGEQFF	TGCGCCAGCAGCTTGGCCGGAACAGCTAGCGGGGGGGAGCAGTTCTTC
TRBV7-6	TRBJ1-4	-	-	CASSLGGGREKLFF	TGTGCCAGCAGCTTAGGAGGGGGTCGGGAAAAACTGTTTTTT
TRBV6-5	TRBJ2-7	TRBD2	-	CASRAAGRGEQYF	TGTGCCAGCAGGGCGGCAGGGAGGGGCGAGCAGTACTTC
TRBV5-3	TRBJ2-6	-	-	CARSPPGFSRVWGANVLTF	TGTGCCAGAAGCCCCCCGGGCTTTTCCCGGGTGTGGGGGGCCAACGTCCTGACTTTC
TRBV5-6	TRBJ2-2	TRBD1	-	CASSWSGTGGWELFF	TGTGCCAGCAGTTGGTCCGGGACAGGGGGCTGGGAGCTGTTTTTT
TRBV11-2	TRBJ2-7	TRBD2	-	CASSLAHRGRADYEQYF	TGTGCCAGCAGCTTAGCTCATCGCGGGAGGGCGGACTACGAGCAGTACTTC
TRBV11-2	TRBJ2-1	TRBD1	-	CASSLARQGGDNEQFF	TGTGCCAGCAGCTTAGCCCGACAGGGGGGGGACAATGAGCAGTTCTTC
TRBV7-7	TRBJ2-2	-	-	CASSPRGWGTGELFF	TGTGCCAGCAGCCCCCGGGGTTGGGGCACCGGGGAGCTGTTTTTT
TRBV6-5	TRBJ1-4	TRBD1	-	CASRTDRGINEKLFF	TGTGCCAGCAGGACGGACAGGGGGATTAATGAAAAACTGTTTTTT
TRBV19	TRBJ2-5	-	-	CASSRDTGETQYF	TGTGCCAGTAGCCGAGACACTGGGGAGACCCAGTACTTC
TRBV30	TRBJ1-1	TRBD1	-	CAWSFGQGNTEAFF	TGTGCCTGGAGTTTCGGACAGGGGAACACTGAAGCTTTCTTT
TRBV19	TRBJ1-5	-	few	CASSIRVGNQPQHF	TGTGCCAGTAGTATCAGGGTGGGCAATCAGCCCCAGCATTTT
TRBV3-1/TRBV3-2	TRBJ1-2	-	once	CASSHPGQDYGYTF	TGTGCCAGCAGCCACCCGGGACAAGACTATGGCTACACCTTC
TRBV5-5	TRBJ1-1	-	-	CASSLGLNTEAFF	TGTGCCAGCAGCTTGGGGCTGAACACTGAAGCTTTCTTT
TRBV7-9	TRBJ2-5	-	few	CASSLAWETQYF	TGTGCCAGCAGCTTAGCTTGGGAGACCCAGTACTTC
TRBV4-1	TRBJ1-4	-	-	CASSQDHQMANEKLFF	TGCGCCAGCAGCCAAGACCATCAGATGGCTAATGAAAAACTGTTTTTT
TRBV6-5	TRBJ1-1	-	-	CASSYSWQVRWTEAFF	TGTGCCAGCAGTTACTCGTGGCAGGTACGATGGACTGAAGCTTTCTTT
TRBV2	TRBJ1-5	-	-	CASSSGANQPQHF	TGTGCCAGCAGCTCAGGGGCCAATCAGCCCCAGCATTTT
TRBV11-2	TRBJ1-2	-	-	CASSLRGAPYGYTF	TGTGCCAGCAGCTTAAGGGGGGCGCCTTACGGCTACACCTTC
TRBV4-3	TRBJ1-1	-	-	CASSQDLRIGTEAFF	TGCGCCAGCAGCCAAGATCTGCGGATAGGGACTGAAGCTTTCTTT
TRBV2	TRBJ1-1	-	-	CASRGNREKKDEAFF	TGTGCCAGCAGGGGAAACAGGGAAAAGAAGGATGAAGCTTTCTTT
TRBV5-5	TRBJ2-7	TRBD1	-	CASREDRASYEQYF	TGTGCCAGCAGGGAAGACAGGGCTTCCTACGAGCAGTACTTC
TRBV11-2	TRBJ1-2	TRBD1	-	CASSARQGRTEGYTF	TGTGCCAGCAGCGCCCGACAGGGTCGAACAGAGGGCTACACCTTC
TRBV6-6	TRBJ2-7	TRBD1	-	CASSPGTGSNEQYF	TGTGCCAGCAGTCCGGGGACAGGGTCCAACGAGCAGTACTTC
TRBV2	TRBJ2-7	-	-	CASRWGSSYEQYF	TGTGCCAGCAGATGGGGGAGCTCCTACGAGCAGTACTTC
TRBV5-1	TRBJ1-1	-	-	CASSSLGERGSEAFF	TGCGCCAGCAGCTCTCTCGGGGAAAGGGGTTCTGAAGCTTTCTTT
TRBV2	TRBJ1-1	-	-	CASRRETAMNTEAFF	TGTGCCAGCCGGCGGGAGACAGCGATGAACACTGAAGCTTTCTTT
TRBV14	TRBJ1-3	-	-	CASSLRPPRPGHSTSGNTIYF	TGTGCCAGCAGCTTACGTCCGCCCCGTCCGGGACACTCGACCTCTGGAAACACCATATATTTT
TRBV7-3	TRBJ2-3	TRBD2	-	CASSLRGPRGAVDTQYF	TGTGCCAGCAGCTTAAGGGGACCGCGGGGGGCGGTAGATACGCAGTATTTT
TRBV12-3/TRBV12-4	TRBJ2-5	-	-	CASRWGQETQYF	TGTGCCAGCCGCTGGGGCCAAGAGACCCAGTACTTC
TRBV30	TRBJ2-5	-	-	CAWSRGAQETQYF	TGTGCCTGGAGTAGAGGGGCCCAAGAGACCCAGTACTTC
TRBV10-3	TRBJ1-2	TRBD1	-	CAIAGAGRTGGSYGYTF	TGTGCCATCGCCGGGGCGGGTAGGACAGGGGGGAGCTATGGCTACACCTTC
TRBV30	TRBJ1-5	-	-	CAWALGGDGQPQHF	TGTGCCTGGGCCCTTGGCGGGGATGGTCAGCCCCAGCATTTT
TRBV9	TRBJ2-1	-	-	CASSVGSMSSYNEQFF	TGTGCCAGCAGCGTAGGTAGTATGAGCTCCTACAATGAGCAGTTCTTC
TRBV6-2/TRBV6-3	TRBJ1-5	-	-	CASSPAGGPYSNQPQHF	TGTGCCAGCAGTCCCGCCGGGGGCCCCTATAGCAATCAGCCCCAGCATTTT
TRBV3-1/TRBV3-2	TRBJ2-5	TRBD2	-	CASSLAGGAQETQYF	TGTGCCAGCAGCCTAGCGGGGGGGGCCCAAGAGACCCAGTACTTC
TRBV5-1	TRBJ1-1	-	-	CASSLDPRVPANTEAFF	TGCGCCAGCAGCTTGGACCCACGAGTCCCGGCGAACACTGAAGCTTTCTTT
TRBV6-1	TRBJ1-5	TRBD1	-	CASSEALTGDRGWPQHF	TGTGCCAGCAGTGAAGCACTGACCGGGGACAGAGGATGGCCCCAGCATTTT
TRBV4-2	TRBJ1-3	-	-	CASSQDPAVSGNTIYF	TGTGCCAGCAGCCAAGATCCAGCGGTCTCTGGAAACACCATATATTTT
TRBV6-2/TRBV6-3	TRBJ2-3	TRBD2	once	CASSYLLRASGGSTDTQYF	TGTGCCAGCAGTTACCTCCTCCGGGCTAGCGGGGGAAGCACAGATACGCAGTATTTT
TRBV18	TRBJ1-3	-	-	CASSPPGSSGNTIYF	TGTGCCAGCTCACCACCCGGGTCTTCTGGAAACACCATATATTTT
TRBV11-3	TRBJ2-3	-	once	CASSLTGGADTQYF	TGTGCCAGCAGCTTAACAGGGGGGGCAGATACGCAGTATTTT
TRBV6-1	TRBJ2-7	-	-	CASRERDETYEQYF	TGTGCCAGCAGAGAACGGGATGAGACCTACGAGCAGTACTTC
TRBV5-1	TRBJ2-1	-	-	CASRIFVGEYNEQFF	TGCGCCAGCCGTATTTTTGTGGGAGAGTACAATGAGCAGTTCTTC